This entry concerns a single T cell receptor (beta chain). Its binding antigen is unknown. Per-base qualities were not stored, and no clone one base away is much larger. The immunoSEQ Assay, a bias-controlled multiplex PCR, was used to amplify TCRbeta CDR3 regions from genomic DNA. Per the original workflow: Within the assay, amplification of reference gene primers was used to estimate how many nucleated cells each sample contained. Sequence reads were collapsed and filtered to measure the absolute abundance of every unique TCRbeta CDR3 rearrangement. For each sample, productive Simpson clonality was calculated as the square root of Simpson's diversity index over productive rearrangements. The immuneACCESS repertoire file appears here via TCRdb, limited to in-frame rearrangements. These files lack a portion of the clones; in checked studies, under half of the deficit traces to unresolved V genes, and the cause of the others is not known. V, J and clone size are taken as reported in that table, and D and trimming were inferred from the DNA itself. The sample has 200,000 to 250,000 clones on record, roughly 90% of them singletons. Around 6% of the sample comes from the top ten.

Another Seattle source contributed samples from volunteer blood donors who had recovered from COVID-19. The collaborating institutions used their own protocols to collect whole blood in K2EDTA tubes. For TCRbeta analysis, collaborators shipped samples as frozen whole blood, isolated PBMCs, or DNA extracted from either of those sample types. This record comes from a study of blood T cell repertoires in COVID-19 (dated by TCRdb to about 2020). Background on the whole study: The collaborator samples originated in the United States, Italy and Spain and spanned the acute and convalescent phases of COVID-19. The material from the prospective study consisted of cDNA or gDNA derived from T cells, B-cell-depleted T cells, or PBMCs. The dataset comprised deeply sampled blood TCRbeta repertoires from subjects exposed to, actively infected with, or recovered from COVID-19. The repertoires were made available in a free public database intended to serve as a resource for research on the immune response to SARS-CoV-2. Samples came from the ongoing ImmuneRACE study (first 160 participants) plus 1,254 subjects from 6 global collaborators. Sample metadata almost always included a de-identified subject ID, COVID-19 status, age in years and sex. Where available, HLA class I and class II types were taken from metadata supplied by the sample provider and were not determined by assay-based typing.

The junction shows trimming of 7 bases on V and 0 bases on J, plus 11 bases between the germline ends. The CDR1 and CDR2 encoded by the germline V gene are SGDLS and YYNGEE. Including the terminal cysteine and phenylalanine, the CDR3 comprises 13 residues. Only the CDR3 part of the read is kept: 39 bases, read in frame from the first base. What the research found in general, with its limitations: The amount of clinical and demographic metadata varied by source and participant and was provided uncurated.

The TCR originated in a man between 60 and 75 years old who had recovered from COVID-19. The chain is assembled from TRBV9 and TRBJ2-7, with the D gene not clear enough to name. Sequenced input: peripheral blood. The nucleotide sequence is TGTGCCAGCTCGATCGAGAGCTCCTACGAGCAGTACTTC. This yields the protein CASSIESSYEQYF. Where the CDR3 stops, the reference TRBV9 and TRBJ2-7 genes take over; the full variable domain is DSGVTQTPKHLITATGQRVTLRCSPRSGDLSVYWYQQSLDQGLQFLIQYYNGEERAKGNILERFSAQQFPDLHSELNLSSLELGDSALYFCASSIESSYEQYFGPGTRLTVT.